The rows below give T cell receptor beta chains drawn from one sample of a study of cytomegalovirus exposure and HLA in healthy donors. Assay used: immunoSEQ multiplex PCR; TCRdb lists only in-frame clones, some missing. This repertoire shows 95,000 to 150,000 clones, about three fifths found once; its top ten account for more than 6.5%. The sample was PBMCs. The receptors were gathered from a woman in her 40s in good health and CMV-seropositive. Both conserved end residues are part of each CDR3. Each record gives: clone size, V gene, D gene, J gene, CDR3 DNA, CDR3 protein. A D gene is named only where the DNA matches it firmly. Clone size is stated in some rows and not others, as once, few, many or a class when expanded.

few,TRBV19,.,TRBJ1-1,TGTGCCAGTAACGCACAGGGTTACACTGAAGCTTTCTTT,CASNAQGYTEAFF
.,TRBV7-6,.,TRBJ2-1,TGTGCCAGCAGCAACCAAGCTTCCTACAATGAGCAGTTCTTC,CASSNQASYNEQFF
once,TRBV5-5,TRBD1,TRBJ2-2,TGTGCCAGCAGGCCCGGGACAGGGAAAACCGGGGAGCTGTTTTTT,CASRPGTGKTGELFF
medium-sized,TRBV19,TRBD1,TRBJ1-5,TGTGCCAGTACCGCAGGGGGTAGCAATCAGCCCCAGCATTTT,CASTAGGSNQPQHF
once,TRBV14,.,TRBJ1-2,TGTGCCAGCAGCCAAGAACGTGGACAGTATGGCTACACCTTC,CASSQERGQYGYTF
.,TRBV6-5,.,TRBJ2-1,TGTGCCAGCAGACAACGACAGGGACTCCACAATGGGCAGTTCTTC,CASRQRQGLHNGQFF
.,TRBV6-6,TRBD2,TRBJ2-1,TGTGCCAGCAATCCGATCCGGGGGGATGAGCAGTTCTTC,CASNPIRGDEQFF
.,TRBV18,.,TRBJ1-5,TGTGCCAGCTCACCAACGACAGGAAATAGCAATCAGCCCCAGCATTTT,CASSPTTGNSNQPQHF
once,TRBV7-7,TRBD1,TRBJ2-2,TGTGCTAGCAGCCCGTCGACAGGGTTGATGGGGGAGCTGTTTTTT,CASSPSTGLMGELFF
.,TRBV5-1,TRBD1,TRBJ2-5,TGCGCCAGCAGCTTGGTTGACAGGGAAGAGACCCAGTACTTC,CASSLVDREETQYF
.,TRBV19,.,TRBJ1-4,TGTGCCAGTAGTATGTTGACAGGTATTAATGAAAAACTGTTTTTT,CASSMLTGINEKLFF
few,TRBV1,.,TRBJ1-4,TGCACCAGCAGCCGGAGGGAAAAACTGTTTTTT,CTSSRREKLFF
.,TRBV27,TRBD2,TRBJ2-1,TGTGCCACCGCCGGGGGGGCGAACTACAATGAGCAGTTCTTC,CATAGGANYNEQFF
.,TRBV4-1,.,TRBJ2-7,TGCGCCAGCAGCCAAGAGAGGACAGAACCAAGTAGCTCCTACGAGCAGTACTTC,CASSQERTEPSSSYEQYF
.,TRBV11-2,.,TRBJ1-1,TGTGCCAGCAGCCCACAGGGCATTGAAGCTTTCTTT,CASSPQGIEAFF
few,TRBV21-1,.,TRBJ2-7,TGTGCCAGCAGCAAAGTCCGGGATGGACACGAGCAGTACTTC,CASSKVRDGHEQYF
.,TRBV2,TRBD2,TRBJ2-3,TGTGCCAGCAGTGAAGGTGGGAGGGGCGCCAGGACAGATACGCAGTATTTT,CASSEGGRGARTDTQYF
.,TRBV27,.,TRBJ1-1,TGTGCCAGCAGTTTTCAGGGGTGGGGAACTGAAGCTTTCTTT,CASSFQGWGTEAFF
.,TRBV7-9,TRBD2,TRBJ2-2,TGTGCCAGCAGTCGAAGACTAGCGGGAGTGGGGTCCACCGGGGAGCTGTTTTTT,CASSRRLAGVGSTGELFF
many,TRBV9,.,TRBJ2-7,TGTGCCAGCAGCGTAGGACACGGCAGCTCCTACGAGCAGTACTTC,CASSVGHGSSYEQYF
.,TRBV6-5,.,TRBJ1-6,TGTGCCAGCAGTTATCGCGGGCAGACTGATAATTCACCCCTCCACTTT,CASSYRGQTDNSPLHF
.,TRBV30,.,TRBJ2-5,TGTGCCTGGGGGACTCGCCCTGTCGAGACCCAGTACTTC,CAWGTRPVETQYF
few,TRBV28,TRBD1,TRBJ2-7,TGTGCCAGCACCTCCGGGACAGCTTCCTACGAGCAGTACTTC,CASTSGTASYEQYF
.,TRBV10-2,.,TRBJ2-7,TGCGCCAGCAGTGACGCAGGGCGCTCCTACGAGCAGTACTTC,CASSDAGRSYEQYF
.,TRBV27,.,TRBJ1-2,TGTGCCAGCAGTCTTGTGGGTGCCCCTAGCTATGGCTACACCTTC,CASSLVGAPSYGYTF
.,TRBV5-1,.,TRBJ2-5,TGCGCCAGCAGCTTGGTCTTAGCGGCGTACCAAGAGACCCAGTACTTC,CASSLVLAAYQETQYF
few,TRBV5-4,.,TRBJ2-7,TGTGCCAGCAGCTTTTGGACTAAATCTCCCGAGCAGTACTTC,CASSFWTKSPEQYF
.,TRBV19,.,TRBJ2-2,TGTGCCAGTAGTAGGAGGAACACCGGGGAGCTGTTTTTT,CASSRRNTGELFF
few,TRBV30,TRBD2,TRBJ2-5,TGTGCCTGGAGTGGGACAGAGCGGGGGGCGGGAGAGACCCAGTACTTC,CAWSGTERGAGETQYF
.,TRBV6-1,.,TRBJ1-3,TGTGCCAGCAGGGAACCGACTGTTGGAAACACCATATATTTT,CASREPTVGNTIYF
.,TRBV19,.,TRBJ1-1,TGTGCCAGTAGTTCAGGGGTCGATTACTACACTGAAGCTTTCTTT,CASSSGVDYYTEAFF
once,TRBV11-2,.,TRBJ1-1,TGTGCCAGCAGCTCCGTACAGGGACGAAACACTGAAGCTTTCTTT,CASSSVQGRNTEAFF
.,TRBV27,.,TRBJ2-2,TGTGCCAGCAGTTCAACAGGGGGGGGCGGGGAGCTGTTTTTT,CASSSTGGGGELFF
.,TRBV6-1,.,TRBJ2-1,TGTGCCAGCAGGGTTGGTCAGGCACACTACAATGAGCAGTTCTTC,CASRVGQAHYNEQFF
.,TRBV7-8,.,TRBJ1-1,TGTGCCAGCAGCTTAGGAGGGAATGAAGCTTTCTTT,CASSLGGNEAFF
.,TRBV19,TRBD1,TRBJ2-5,TGTGCCAGTAGTACCCAGGGGGCGTGGGAGACCCAGTACTTC,CASSTQGAWETQYF
.,TRBV18,TRBD1,TRBJ1-5,TGTGCCAGCTCAAAGGAGTGGCCACAGGGGGTTTTGGGCAATCAGCCCCAGCATTTT,CASSKEWPQGVLGNQPQHF
.,TRBV5-1,TRBD2,TRBJ2-1,TGCGCCAGCAGCGGGGGCCAGCGGGAGTTGGGTGGTGAGCAGTTCTTC,CASSGGQRELGGEQFF
.,TRBV2,TRBD1,TRBJ1-2,TGTGCCAGCCCAGGGGGGGCAGGGGGCGCTCTGGACTATGGCTACACCTTC,CASPGGAGGALDYGYTF
.,TRBV27,.,TRBJ2-5,TGTGCCAGCAGTTCCGGGACTACCCAGTACTTC,CASSSGTTQYF
.,TRBV5-1,TRBD1,TRBJ1-4,TGCGCCAGCAGCTGGACAGGGGAAAAACTGTTTTTT,CASSWTGEKLFF
.,TRBV4-1,TRBD2,TRBJ2-7,TGCGCCAGCAGCCAAGTCGAATCCACAACTAGCGTAACCTACGAGCAGTACTTC,CASSQVESTTSVTYEQYF
few,TRBV29-1,.,TRBJ2-1,TGCAGCGTTGAAGGAAGGTCGGGGAATGAGCAGTTCTTC,CSVEGRSGNEQFF
.,TRBV6-1,TRBD1,TRBJ2-7,TGTGCCAGCAGTGCTCCGGGACAGGGGGCCTACGAGCAGTACTTC,CASSAPGQGAYEQYF
.,TRBV5-4,.,TRBJ2-5,TGTGCCAGCAGACCTGGGCTCCAAGAGACCCAGTACTTC,CASRPGLQETQYF
once,TRBV5-6,.,TRBJ2-3,TGTGCCAGCAGCCAAACAGGGTCCACAGATACGCAGTATTTT,CASSQTGSTDTQYF
.,TRBV28,.,TRBJ1-1,TGTGCCAGCAGTTACAGGGACACTGAAGCTTTCTTT,CASSYRDTEAFF
.,TRBV28,TRBD1,TRBJ1-2,TGTGCCAGCAGGACAGGGGGCGCCGACTATGGCTACACCTTC,CASRTGGADYGYTF
.,TRBV6-1,TRBD2,TRBJ2-5,TGTGCCATCTCGCGGGGGGTCCAAGAGACCCAGTACTTC,CAISRGVQETQYF
many,TRBV6-4,.,TRBJ2-3,TGTGCCAGCAGTGCAACTTCTAGCACAGATACGCAGTATTTT,CASSATSSTDTQYF
.,TRBV2,.,TRBJ1-2,TGTGCCAGCAGTGGGGGAGAGGATTATGGCTACACCTTC,CASSGGEDYGYTF
few,TRBV14,TRBD1,TRBJ1-6,TGTGCCAGCAGCCAGGGACAGCTCCTTTATAATTCACCCCTCCACTTT,CASSQGQLLYNSPLHF
once,TRBV9,TRBD2,TRBJ2-7,TGTGCCAGCAGCGTCGGCGGGGGGGACCGCCTCCTCTCCTACGAGCAGTACTTC,CASSVGGGDRLLSYEQYF
.,TRBV19,TRBD1,TRBJ2-7,TGTGCCAGTAGTATGACGGGACAGGGGGTGTACGAGCAGTACTTC,CASSMTGQGVYEQYF
.,TRBV19,.,TRBJ1-2,TGTGCCAGTAGTTCTCCCCCAGGGTGGTATGGCTACACCTTC,CASSSPPGWYGYTF
once,TRBV6-1,TRBD1,TRBJ1-6,TGTGCCAGCAGTGAAGAGACAGGGAATTCACCCCTCCACTTT,CASSEETGNSPLHF
.,TRBV6-1,.,TRBJ2-5,TGTGCCAGCAGTGAAGCCCGAGCGCCGGGAGCTTCCACCCAGTACTTC,CASSEARAPGASTQYF
few,TRBV2,TRBD1,TRBJ2-1,TGTGCCAGCAGTGAAGCTGGACAGGCGGTAGGCAATGAGCAGTTCTTC,CASSEAGQAVGNEQFF
.,TRBV19,.,TRBJ1-1,TGTGCCAGTAGTTCCAGACAAGGCCCTCCGAATTTCTTT,CASSSRQGPPNFF